This T cell receptor (beta chain) emerged from a study of T cells expressing NK-cell markers. TCRdb re-called the 5' RACE reads, yielding one record per CDR3 amino acid sequence without DNA. This sample contains about half a million distinct CDR3 sequences. CDR3 size: 15 residues. Germline V gene sequence: CDR1 SGHNT, CDR2 YYREEE (reference sequence). The chain recombines TRBV5-4 with TRBJ2-1; TCRdb indicates TRBD2, and absent DNA this call remains unverified. Specimen: blood T cells: a sorted CD56 or NKG2C T cell subset, CD4+ or CD8+ T cells, or bulk PBMC T cells (not recorded which). The origin of this receptor is a woman between 50 and 59 years old in good health. The chain's CDR3 is CASSLSLAGVDEQFF.